This T cell receptor (beta chain) is drawn from a study of prognosis after radiotherapy for stage I lung cancer (dated by TCRdb to the early 2020s). The study in broad terms: Between early 2018 and 2019, around 19 stage I NSCLC patients were enrolled in Nanjing, China. The patients included approximately 14 who had newly diagnosed primary stage I lung tumors, along with 4 to 6 others who had oligometastatic NSCLC after their primary tumor had been surgically resected. The study took one blood sample before SBRT and one after SBRT from each of roughly 20 patients and sequenced all 40 or so samples. On tumor histology, approximately 12 patients had adenocarcinoma and more than five had squamous cell carcinoma. Distant metastases were developed by four of the 19 patients after SBRT, at a median of about seven months, whereas no significant progression was observed in the other 15 patients. SBRT was delivered in 3 to 5 fractions with a biologically effective dose of at least 100 Gy, and image-guided IMRT or VMAT was used for delivery. SBRT was not combined with any concurrent therapy in any patient. Peripheral blood TCR beta repertoires were profiled in stage I NSCLC patients before and after stereotactic body radiotherapy, and the study then linked these repertoires to distant failure. Every patient was regarded as medically inoperable, because of comorbidities in about twelve cases and refusal of surgery in 6 or 7 cases. Ages in the cohort of about a dozen men and about six women ranged from about 50 to 85 years, with a median of 74.

Beyond this particular receptor, the publication reports: No adjustment for multiple comparisons was applied to any of the reported P values. Unique TCR clone counts fell after SBRT (median 10,088 before versus several thousand after; Wilcoxon paired P=0.011). Tumor specificity of expanded TCR clones was not determined. Differences by metastasis status were reportedly seen in TRBV and TRBJ usage frequencies, involving two V genes at baseline and, after SBRT, under ten V genes and two J genes. The study was limited by its small cohort and short follow-up, and the findings require independent validation. Post-SBRT Shannon entropy and its change from baseline were lower in patients who developed distant metastases; baseline Shannon entropy was not associated with metastases.

Two rounds of multiplex PCR were used to amplify the TCR beta CDR3 region from genomic DNA. The first PCR round used primers specific to each TRBV and TRBJ gene, with sequences filed in Chinese patent CN105087789A. The second PCR round used universal primers. The Roche High Pure PCR Template Preparation Kit was used to extract genomic DNA from the frozen PBMCs. Libraries were sequenced paired-end with 151 bp reads on an Illumina HiSeq 3000. The authors' analysis ran thus. CutAdapt was used to discard raw reads that did not contain the multiplex PCR primer sequences. Using PEAR, the high-quality paired reads were merged into contigs. TRB V, D and J gene segments were assigned to each contig with MiXCR by alignment to reference sequences. To remove sequencing errors, CDR3 sequences were clustered according to base quality and sequence similarity. Shannon entropy normalized by the natural log of productive TCR sequence number was used as the measure of diversity. Clonality was defined as one minus Shannon entropy divided by the natural log of the number of unique clonotypes. Using the Youden index from ROC curves, the researchers picked the repertoire-metric cut-offs for progression-free survival, and all analyses were carried out in R 3.5.3. TCRdb trimmed the raw reads at Q25, called clones with MiXCR and kept productive beta chains. Rows with a matching CDR3 protein are joined into one entry that keeps the most common DNA and genes. These V and J calls rely on TCRdb rather than the paper's analysis. This sample holds around 23,000 distinct CDR3 sequences; about 46% were observed only once. Of the sample, less than 40% is held by the ten largest clones.

Deletion took 5 bases off V and 7 bases off J, with a span of 12 bases between the germline ends. Including the terminal cysteine and phenylalanine, the CDR3 comprises 13 residues. Here the CDR3 DNA is all that survives: 39 bases in frame from base 1. The germline V gene (reference sequence) supplies CDR1 LNHDA and CDR2 SQIVND. No patient had a history of other malignancies or prior chemotherapy or radiotherapy, and all had node-negative disease on CT and PET/CT. Around 6 milliliters of peripheral venous blood were drawn into EDTA tubes at each of two time points. Ficoll-Paque Plus density-gradient centrifugation was used to isolate PBMCs. Immediately after collection, samples were stored at -80 degrees C until analysis. By sample share, this clonotype is medium-sized (0.01 to 0.1%). It lacks a known antigen. There are no base qualities to consult, and no much larger clone falls within one base.

The sequence was collected from a donor aged 50 or older with non-small cell lung cancer. This receptor chain uses TRBV19 and TRBJ1-5; TRBD1 is possibly the D segment (5 matching bases). Source: PBMCs, taken before or after stereotactic body radiation therapy (not recorded which). Here the CDR3 is given as CASSVGVWQPQHF. The nucleotide sequence reads TGTGCCAGTAGTGTGGGGGTTTGGCAGCCCCAGCATTTT.